This note documents a single T cell receptor beta chain sequence. What it recognizes is unknown. Every donor provided one heparinised blood draw, which averaged about 116 mL. It was via CD45RO/CCR7/CD25/CD127/CD95/CD27 that CD4+ naive, central memory, regulatory and stem cell-like memory cells were sorted. Sequencing targeted expressed TCRB transcripts, as all isolated RNA had been reverse transcribed. TCRdb's table, derived via immunoSEQ multiplex PCR, lists solely in-frame clones and lacks some. The data show around 450,000 clones, with approximately 10% seen just once and less than 0.06% held by the top ten. V lost 0 bases, J lost 4 bases, and 7 bases lay in between. The CDR3 is 14 amino acids. CDR1 SEHNR and CDR2 FQNEAQ come from the germline V gene (reference sequence). This entry comes from a study of beta chain features in type 1 diabetes. Study conclusions and caveats: TCRB repertoires of naive, central memory and Treg cells appeared more similar among patients than among healthy donors. Among patients with Type 1 diabetes, TCRB CDR3s were moderately but significantly shorter in every one of the four CD4+ subsets.

Sample: naive CD4+ T cells from blood. The chain links TRBV7-9 to TRBJ2-1, with D perhaps matching TRBD2 (5 bases). The TCR was taken from a woman aged 18-29 years in good health. The CDR3 loop is CASSLASGYNEQFF. CDR3 nucleotides: TGTGCCAGCAGCTTAGCATCGGGGTACAATGAGCAGTTCTTC.